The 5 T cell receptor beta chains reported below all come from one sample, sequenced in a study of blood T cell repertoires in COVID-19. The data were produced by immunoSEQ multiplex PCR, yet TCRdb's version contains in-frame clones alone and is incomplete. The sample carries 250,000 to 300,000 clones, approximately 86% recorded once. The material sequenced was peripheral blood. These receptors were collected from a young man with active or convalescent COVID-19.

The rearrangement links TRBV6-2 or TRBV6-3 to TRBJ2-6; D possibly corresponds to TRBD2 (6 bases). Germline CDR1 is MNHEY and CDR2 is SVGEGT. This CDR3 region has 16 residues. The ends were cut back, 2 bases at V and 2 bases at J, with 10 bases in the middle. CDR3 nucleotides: TGTGCCAGCAGTTACGCGCGCGGGACTGGGGCCAACGTCCTGACTTTC. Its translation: CASSYARGTGANVLTF.

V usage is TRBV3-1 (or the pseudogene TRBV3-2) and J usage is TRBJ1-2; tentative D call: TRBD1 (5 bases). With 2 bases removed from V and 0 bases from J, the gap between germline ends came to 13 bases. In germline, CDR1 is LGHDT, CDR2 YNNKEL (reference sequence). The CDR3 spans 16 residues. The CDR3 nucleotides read TGTGCCAGCAGCCAACATTGGGGCAGAGCTAACTATGGCTACACCTTC. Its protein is CASSQHWGRANYGYTF.

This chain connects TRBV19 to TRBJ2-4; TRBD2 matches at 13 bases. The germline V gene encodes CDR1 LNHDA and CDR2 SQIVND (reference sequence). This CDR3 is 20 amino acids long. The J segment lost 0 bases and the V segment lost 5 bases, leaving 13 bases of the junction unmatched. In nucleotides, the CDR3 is TGTGCCAGTAGTTTGGGACTAGCGGGGTTACGCCCTCGAGCCAAAAACATTCAGTACTTC. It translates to CASSLGLAGLRPRAKNIQYF.

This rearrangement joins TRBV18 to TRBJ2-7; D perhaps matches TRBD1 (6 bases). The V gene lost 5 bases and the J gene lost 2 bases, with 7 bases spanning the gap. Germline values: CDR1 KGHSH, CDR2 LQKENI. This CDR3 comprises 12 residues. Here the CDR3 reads CASSRTAYEQYF. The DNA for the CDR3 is TGTGCCAGCTCAAGGACAGCCTACGAGCAGTACTTC. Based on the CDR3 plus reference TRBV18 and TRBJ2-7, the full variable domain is NAGVMQNPRHLVRRRGQEARLRCSPMKGHSHVYWYRQLPEEGLKFMVYLQKENIIDESGMPKERFSAEFPKEGPSILRIQQVVRGDSAAYFCASSRTAYEQYFGPGTRLTVT.

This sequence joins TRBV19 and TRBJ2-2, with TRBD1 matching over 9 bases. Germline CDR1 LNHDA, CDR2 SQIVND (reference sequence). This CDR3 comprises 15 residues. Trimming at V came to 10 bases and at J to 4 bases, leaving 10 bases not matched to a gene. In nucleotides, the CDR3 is TGTGCCACGTCTGGACAGGGGTTGTCCACCGGGGAGCTGTTTTTT. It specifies CATSGQGLSTGELFF. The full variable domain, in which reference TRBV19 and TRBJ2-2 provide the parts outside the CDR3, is DGGITQSPKYLFRKEGQNVTLSCEQNLNHDAMYWYRQDPGQGLRLIYYSQIVNDFQKGDIAEGYSVSREKKESFPLTVTSAQKNPTAFYLCATSGQGLSTGELFFGEGSRLTVL.